The 32 T cell receptor beta chains below were found in one sample sequenced in a study of T cell responses to AZD1222 COVID-19 vaccine. Here immunoSEQ multiplex PCR was the method, and the copy in TCRdb shows in-frame clones only, minus some. The sample lists some 150,000 clones; about 92% were seen once. Sequences were derived from peripheral blood, sampled on day 0 of AZD1222 vaccination. The receptors here all came from an adult in good health.

The CDR3 protein is CASGRADRRNTGELFF. The DNA for the CDR3 is TGTGCCAGCGGCCGAGCGGACAGACGAAACACCGGGGAGCTGTTTTTT. This rearrangement joins TRBV2 to TRBJ2-2, with D possibly TRBD1 on 6 matching bases. Trimming removed 8 bases at V and 2 bases at J, with 18 bases between. CDR1 and CDR2 (germline): SNHLY, FYNNEI. The CDR3 spans 16 residues.

The J gene is TRBJ2-7, the V gene TRBV2; 10 bases align to TRBD1. The V gene end was trimmed by 6 bases and the J gene end by 4 bases; junction bases not matched to a gene: 9. From germline, CDR1 is SNHLY and CDR2 FYNNEI. The CDR3 has 15 amino acids. Here the CDR3 DNA reads TGTGCCAGCAGAACGACGACAGGGGGCTTTTACGAGCAGTACTTC. Its translation: CASRTTTGGFYEQYF.

The gene calls are TRBV11-2 and TRBJ2-7, with 7 positions matching TRBD1. CDR1 SGHAT and CDR2 FQNNGV come from the germline V gene. This CDR3 has 15 residues. The V and J ends lost 4 bases and 1 base, in that order; junction bases with no gene match: 7. The CDR3 nucleotides read TGTGCCAGCAGCTCAGACAGGGCTCCTTCCTACGAGCAGTACTTC. Residues: CASSSDRAPSYEQYF.

Of note for this clone: Different DNA sequences within this sample yield the same CDR3. As DNA, the CDR3 is TGTGCCAGCAGCCCAGGGACAGACCAAGAGACCCAGTACTTC. Encoded protein: CASSPGTDQETQYF. The chain carries TRBV5-4 and TRBJ2-5; TRBD1 matches 7 bases. The CDR3 sequence is 14 residues long. Germline V gene lookup returns CDR1 SGHNT and CDR2 YYREEE (reference sequence). The junction had 3 bases not matched to a gene; V was cut back by 4 bases and J by 0 bases.

The chain has TRBV5-4 and TRBJ2-2; 10 bases agree with TRBD2. Trimming cost V 4 bases and J 3 bases; bases outside gene matches: 9. Germline values: CDR1 SGHNT, CDR2 YYREEE (reference sequence). The CDR3 has 17 amino acids. The CDR3 spells CASSPSRTSGDTGELFF. In DNA, the CDR3 is TGTGCCAGCAGCCCATCGAGGACTAGCGGAGACACCGGGGAGCTGTTTTTT.

In this sample, this clone turned up once. The chain is built from TRBV7-8 and TRBJ2-1; TRBD1 agrees at 7 bases. This CDR3 region has 13 residues. Germline loops: CDR1 SGHVS, CDR2 FQNEAQ. Trimming removed 6 bases from V and 6 bases from J; junction bases left unmatched: 5. The CDR3: CASRHRGGNEQFF. The CDR3 region has the DNA TGTGCCAGCAGACACAGGGGTGGCAATGAGCAGTTCTTC.

The chain combines TRBV6-5 with TRBJ2-7; possibly TRBD1 for D (6 bases). CDR3 length: 16 amino acids. Trimming cost V 2 bases and J 1 base, with 15 bases left between them. The germline V gene encodes CDR1 MNHEY and CDR2 SVGAGI. The chain's CDR3 is CASSYAGAFTSYEQYF. The DNA for the CDR3 is TGTGCCAGCAGTTACGCAGGGGCTTTCACATCCTACGAGCAGTACTTC.

The rearrangement joins TRBV19 to TRBJ1-2; perhaps TRBD1 as D (5 bases). Deletions cut 6 bases from V and 5 bases from J, with 13 bases between. This CDR3 is 13 amino acids long. From germline, CDR1 is LNHDA and CDR2 SQIVND (reference sequence). The CDR3 loop is CASRLQGDYGYTF. The CDR3 DNA follows: TGTGCCAGTAGACTTCAGGGAGATTATGGCTACACCTTC.

This clone has only a few counts. The rearrangement uses TRBV5-1 and TRBJ2-7; 11 nucleotides agree with TRBD2. V was pared by 4 bases and J by 6 bases, with 12 bases of the junction left unmatched. Germline V lookup: CDR1 SGHRS, CDR2 YFSETQ. The CDR3 covers 16 residues. The CDR3 sequence: CASSPGGLAGGTEQYF. The CDR3 DNA sequence: TGCGCCAGCAGCCCCGGAGGTCTAGCGGGAGGCACCGAGCAGTACTTC.

The chain has TRBV2 and TRBJ1-3, with a possible D match to TRBD1 (5 bases). CDR1 and CDR2 (germline): SNHLY, FYNNEI. Trimming pared 8 bases from V and 2 bases from J, leaving 13 bases between. The CDR3 has 14 residues. The CDR3 protein is CASDFKGTGNTIYF. CDR3 DNA: TGTGCCAGCGATTTTAAGGGGACTGGAAACACCATATATTTT. The whole variable domain, filled in from reference TRBV2 and TRBJ1-3, reads EPEVTQTPSHQVTQMGQEVILRCVPISNHLYFYWYRQILGQKVEFLVSFYNNEISEKSEIFDDQFSVERPDGSNFTLKIRSTKLEDSAMYFCASDFKGTGNTIYFGEGSWLTVV.

The chain is built from TRBV11-2 and TRBJ2-7, with D unclear. V dropped 0 bases and J dropped 3 bases, with 6 bases sitting between them. The germline V gene has CDR1 SGHAT and CDR2 FQNNGV. CDR3 length: 13 residues. Here the CDR3 reads CASSLEVGYEQYF. The CDR3 region has the DNA TGTGCCAGCAGCTTAGAGGTCGGCTACGAGCAGTACTTC.

The chain couples TRBV6-5 to TRBJ1-3; 7 positions match TRBD1. The CDR3 runs to 13 residues. Germline CDR1 and CDR2: MNHEY and SVGAGI. With V trimmed by 6 bases and J by 10 bases, 9 bases remained unmatched. The CDR3 DNA reads as TGTGCCAGCAGGGCTACAGGGGCTCGGACCATATATTTT. Translating gives CASRATGARTIYF.

The CDR3: CASSLLVAGPGSDEQFF. CDR3 in DNA: TGTGCCAGCAGCCTTCTAGTAGCGGGGCCGGGATCCGATGAGCAGTTCTTC. The chain uses TRBV7-2 and TRBJ2-1, with 8 bases fitting TRBD2. With V trimmed by 5 bases and J by 8 bases, 17 bases remained unmatched. Germline CDR1 is SGHTA and CDR2 is FQGNSA. The CDR3 contains 17 residues.

The chain uses TRBV3-1 (or the pseudogene TRBV3-2) and TRBJ1-1; 12 nucleotides line up with TRBD1. Germline-derived CDR1 and CDR2 are LGHDT and YNNKEL (reference sequence). CDR3 size: 14 residues. The trim removed 2 bases at V and 11 bases at J, leaving 6 bases unmatched. CDR3 amino acids: CASSQPGQGAAAFF. The CDR3 bases are TGTGCCAGCAGCCAACCGGGACAGGGGGCCGCGGCTTTCTTT.

The chain joins TRBV7-2 to TRBJ1-5; no clear D gene. The germline V gene encodes CDR1 SGHTA and CDR2 FQGNSA. Trimming took 5 bases from V and 2 from J, leaving 7 bases between them. This CDR3 comprises 13 residues. This CDR3 reads CASSQDGNQPQHF. CDR3 sequence (DNA): TGTGCCAGCAGCCAGGATGGCAATCAGCCCCAGCATTTT.

The chain employs TRBV5-1 and TRBJ2-7; perhaps D is TRBD1 or TRBD2 (6 bases each). Looked up from germline, CDR1 is SGHRS and CDR2 is YFSETQ. CDR3 length: 14 amino acids. V shed 0 bases and J shed 4 bases, with 11 bases lying between them. The CDR3 region has the DNA TGCGCCAGCAGCTTGGGGGGGGCGCGGTACGAGCAGTACTTC. Its protein is CASSLGGARYEQYF.

In DNA form, the CDR3 reads TGTGCCAGCAGCTTGAGGGGTATGAACACTGAAGCTTTCTTT. Protein: CASSLRGMNTEAFF. The V and J genes are TRBV5-6 and TRBJ1-1; D perhaps matches TRBD1 (5 bases). CDR3 length: 14 residues. V was shortened by 1 base and J by 0 bases, with 7 bases between the two germline ends. The germline gives CDR1 SGHDT, CDR2 YYEEEE. The entire variable domain, with the rest obtained from reference TRBV5-6 and TRBJ1-1, is as follows: DAGVTQSPTHLIKTRGQQVTLRCSPKSGHDTVSWYQQALGQGPQFIFQYYEEEERQRGNFPDRFSGHQFPNYSSELNVNALLLGDSALYLCASSLRGMNTEAFFGQGTRLTVV.

The CDR3 region has the DNA TGCAGCGTTGTGTCAGGGAGCTACGAGCAGTACTTC. It translates to CSVVSGSYEQYF. The chain has TRBV29-1 and TRBJ2-7; D assignment may be TRBD1 or TRBD2 (5 bases each). V lost 4 bases, J lost 3 bases, and 10 bases lay in between. The V gene's germline CDR1 is SQVTM and CDR2 ANQGSEA. The CDR3 length is 12 residues.

J is TRBJ2-3 and V is TRBV6-6; perhaps TRBD2 as D (5 bases). CDR3 length: 14 residues. V was pared by 8 bases and J by 4 bases, with 16 bases between. CDR1 and CDR2 (germline): MNHNY, SVGAGI (reference sequence). The CDR3 sequence: CASGGPFDSDTQYF. In DNA form, the CDR3 reads TGTGCCAGCGGCGGGCCTTTTGATTCAGATACGCAGTATTTT.

For the CDR3, the DNA is TGCGCCAGCAGCCATTCACAGGGGGCGGTCGGGGAGCTGTTTTTT. Its protein is CASSHSQGAVGELFF. The genes are TRBV4-1 and TRBJ2-2; TRBD1 aligns across 9 bases. The CDR3 runs to 15 residues. Germline assignment: CDR1 MGHRA and CDR2 YSYEKL. The V gene end was trimmed by 3 bases and the J gene end by 7 bases; junction bases not matched to a gene: 6.

In this sample, this clone turned up once. The CDR3 here is CAITTRETEAFF. The CDR3 coding sequence is TGTGCCATTACGACCCGGGAGACTGAAGCTTTCTTT. The chain carries TRBV24-1 and TRBJ1-1, with no clear D. The germline gives CDR1 KGHDR, CDR2 SFDVKD. There are 12 residues in the CDR3. V was cut by 11 bases and J by 5 bases, with 14 bases left in between.

The chain couples TRBV12-5 to TRBJ2-1; D gene uncertain. The CDR3 consists of 14 residues. Germline V CDR1 and CDR2: LGHNT, FRNRAP. Between the trimmed V and J ends, which lost 6 bases and 3 bases, there was a span of 12 bases. CDR3 sequence (DNA): TGTGCTAGTGGCCGCCTCGGTGGCTACAATGAGCAGTTCTTC. This encodes CASGRLGGYNEQFF.

This chain links TRBV5-4 with TRBJ1-1; 8 bases fit TRBD1. V trimming: 0 bases; J trimming: 0 bases; junction bases outside the gene matches: 4. This CDR3 region has 16 residues. Germline CDR1 SGHNT, CDR2 YYREEE (reference sequence). CDR3 in amino acids: CASSLAVTGVNTEAFF. In DNA, the CDR3 is TGTGCCAGCAGCTTGGCGGTGACAGGGGTGAACACTGAAGCTTTCTTT. Complete variable domain (other parts from reference TRBV5-4 and TRBJ1-1): ETGVTQSPTHLIKTRGQQVTLRCSSQSGHNTVSWYQQALGQGPQFIFQYYREEENGRGNFPPRFSGLQFPNYSSELNVNALELDDSALYLCASSLAVTGVNTEAFFGQGTRLTVV.

This sequence joins TRBV5-6 and TRBJ1-2, with a weak D call TRBD1 (5 bases). The V end lost 4 bases, the J end lost 8 bases, and 15 bases lay between the germline ends. CDR1 and CDR2 from the germline V gene are SGHDT and YYEEEE. The CDR3 runs to 13 residues. The chain's CDR3 is CASSTGTVLGYTF. CDR3 DNA: TGTGCCAGCAGCACCGGGACGGTCCTGGGCTACACCTTC.

J is TRBJ2-3 and V is TRBV5-8; D unresolved. Trimming shortened V by 1 base and J by 0 bases, and 12 bases separated the two germline ends. The V gene's germline CDR1 is SGHTS and CDR2 YDEGEE. This CDR3 region has 16 residues. In DNA, the CDR3 is TGTGCCAGCAGCTTGATGGGGAAACCTAGCACAGATACGCAGTATTTT. It codes for CASSLMGKPSTDTQYF. The whole variable domain, remainder taken from reference TRBV5-8 and TRBJ2-3, is EAGVTQSPTHLIKTRGQQATLRCSPISGHTSVYWYQQALGLGLQFLLWYDEGEERNRGNFPPRFSGRQFPNYSSELNVNALELEDSALYLCASSLMGKPSTDTQYFGPGTRLTVL.

The J gene is TRBJ2-7, the V gene TRBV5-1; 10 bases are shared with TRBD2. CDR1 and CDR2 (germline): SGHRS, YFSETQ. There are 15 residues in the CDR3. V lost 5 bases and J lost 2; bases outside the gene matches: 7. The CDR3 region has the DNA TGCGCCAGCAGGGATTCTCTAGCGGGAGCCTACGAGCAGTACTTC. As protein: CASRDSLAGAYEQYF.

The chain couples TRBV11-2 to TRBJ1-2; D is unresolved. This CDR3 is built from 17 residues. V lost 0 bases and J lost 0, with 14 bases in between. The V gene's germline CDR1 is SGHAT and CDR2 FQNNGV. CDR3 nucleotide sequence: TGTGCCAGCAGCTTAGATCGACGGGCAGCTACTAACTATGGCTACACCTTC. Amino acids: CASSLDRRAATNYGYTF.

The chain combines TRBV7-9 with TRBJ1-5; no clear D. CDR1 and CDR2 (germline): SEHNR, FQNEAQ (reference sequence). This CDR3 spans 16 amino acids. V was cut by 2 bases and J by 2 bases, with 13 bases left in between. The CDR3, as DNA: TGTGCCAGCAGCTTAACCGCACCGACGGGCAATCAGCCCCAGCATTTT. It is translated as CASSLTAPTGNQPQHF.

This chain connects TRBV6-5 to TRBJ2-7; perhaps D is TRBD1 or TRBD2 (5 bases each). This CDR3 is 12 amino acids long. Trimming left V 6 bases short and J 11 bases short, with 17 bases between. The V gene's germline CDR1 is MNHEY and CDR2 SVGAGI. CDR3 amino acids: CASRGVMAVEYF. The CDR3 DNA reads TGTGCCAGCAGGGGGGTAATGGCGGTGGAGTACTTC.

The CDR3 bases are TGTGCCAGCAGTGAATCGTGGTCATACGAGCAGTACTTC. It translates to CASSESWSYEQYF. This chain uses TRBV25-1 with TRBJ2-7, with D uncertain. The V end was cut by 1 base, the J end by 4 bases, with 8 bases between. Germline CDR1 reads MGHDK; CDR2 reads SYGVNS. The CDR3 has 13 residues.

To note about this clone: Other DNA sequences in the same sample also yield this CDR3. The chain links TRBV18 to TRBJ1-6; 8 nucleotides agree with TRBD1. This CDR3 spans 14 amino acids. J was trimmed by 6 bases and V by 6 bases; bases with no gene match: 4. Per germline, CDR1 KGHSH and CDR2 LQKENI. The chain's CDR3 is CASSLDRVNSPLHF. CDR3 sequence (DNA): TGTGCCAGCTCCTTGGACAGGGTTAATTCACCCCTCCACTTT. Variable domain in full (rest from reference TRBV18 and TRBJ1-6): NAGVMQNPRHLVRRRGQEARLRCSPMKGHSHVYWYRQLPEEGLKFMVYLQKENIIDESGMPKERFSAEFPKEGPSILRIQQVVRGDSAAYFCASSLDRVNSPLHFGNGTRLTVT.

J is TRBJ1-1 and V is TRBV19; D not resolved. The CDR3 has 14 residues. Germline CDR1 and CDR2: LNHDA and SQIVND (reference sequence). V was shortened by 4 bases and J by 1 base, with 10 bases between the two germline ends. CDR3 in DNA: TGTGCCAGTAGTACCTTAGACTCGAACACTGAAGCTTTCTTT. Protein: CASSTLDSNTEAFF.